These 3 T cell receptor beta chains originate from one sample sequenced in a study of blood T cells in healthy people across ages (dated by TCRdb to about 2015). Libraries were constructed by 5' RACE. Reads for this sample came from an Illumina HiSeq 2500. The second PCR ran for roughly 7 to 12 cycles and used a J-beta primer mix along with a sample-barcoded 5' primer. The raw public reads went through TCRdb reprocessing: fastp at Q25, MiXCR clone calling, in-frame beta chains kept. Rows with a matching CDR3 protein are joined into one entry that keeps the most common DNA and genes. The table for this sample lists some 700,000 distinct CDR3 sequences; 35% to 45% of them were counted only once. The top ten clones comprise under 25% of the sample. The material sequenced was blood. The receptors were sampled from an older woman in good health.

The V and J genes are TRBV11-2 and TRBJ2-5; tentatively, D is TRBD1 or TRBD2 (6 bases each). The germline gives CDR1 SGHAT, CDR2 FQNNGV. Trimming removed 5 bases at V and 5 bases at J, with 18 bases between. The CDR3 length is 15 residues. Here the CDR3 DNA reads TGTGCCAGCAGCCTCCTACAGGGACTGGCGGAGACCCAGTACTTC. Its protein is CASSLLQGLAETQYF.

The gene calls are TRBV9 and TRBJ2-1; 15 positions agree with TRBD2. This CDR3 is 24 amino acids long. V lost 3 bases, J lost 5 bases, and 27 bases stayed unmatched. The germline V gene encodes CDR1 SGDLS and CDR2 YYNGEE. In nucleotides, the CDR3 is TGTGCCAGCAGCGCGGAGTTCCAGACCCCTAACCTGTGGGGACTAGCGGGAGGCGACAATGAGCAGTTCTTC. This codes for CASSAEFQTPNLWGLAGGDNEQFF.

This clonotype turned up a few times. In DNA, the CDR3 is TGCGCCAGCGCGGACAGAGATAATTCACCCCTCCACTTT. This gives the protein CASADRDNSPLHF. The rearrangement links TRBV5-1 to TRBJ1-6, with D possibly TRBD1 on 6 matching bases. The CDR3 length is 13 residues. Trimming cost V 7 bases and J 5 bases, with 10 bases left between them. Germline V lookup: CDR1 SGHRS, CDR2 YFSETQ.